This T cell receptor beta chain was recorded in a study of CD8 T cells in Susac syndrome. Study-wide results and caveats: As the study acknowledged, the number of individuals who were part of its TCR sequencing and HLA analysis was relatively small.

Random-hexamer reverse transcription was applied to roughly 0.45 to 1 ug RNA. A single record per CDR3 protein comes from TCRdb applying MiXCR to the immunoSEQ multiplex PCR reads. The sample consists of some 260,000 distinct CDR3 sequences, roughly 84% of them appearing once. On this clonotype itself: Its antigen is currently unknown.

The germline V gene encodes CDR1 SGDLS and CDR2 YYNGEE. This CDR3 has 14 amino acids. Trimming took off 0 bases at V and 2 bases at J, with 9 bases between the two ends. Sequencing of TCR beta was undertaken in CD8+ and CD4+ T cells derived from blood. TEMRA cells were FACS-enriched, with CD8+ and CD4+ T cells isolated negatively. This sequence was found in a human donor with multiple sclerosis. The chain has TRBV9 and TRBJ2-7, with D perhaps matching TRBD2 (6 bases). Input material: CD8+ T cells from PBMCs. In nucleotides, the CDR3 is TGTGCCAGCAGCGTAGCGCCTAGCGCCTACGAGCAGTACTTC. Translating it yields CASSVAPSAYEQYF.